These T cell receptor beta chains were read from a single sample in a study of OX40 agonist ivuxolimab in advanced cancers. The table came from immunoSEQ multiplex PCR; TCRdb's copy has only in-frame clones and leaves some out. Among 55,000 to 75,000 clones listed, roughly nine tenths were seen once. The sample was CD4+ or CD8+ T cells sorted from blood, taken in a trial of the OX40 agonist ivuxolimab. These receptors came from an adult with an advanced solid tumor such as melanoma, head and neck, liver or kidney cancer. CDR3s include the opening cysteine and the closing phenylalanine or tryptophan. A D gene is named only where the DNA matches it firmly. Expanded clones get a size class; other rows say once, few or many, or leave the size out.

clone_size	j_call	d_call	v_call	cdr3_aa	cdr3_nt
.	TRBJ2-3	TRBD2	TRBV4-3	CASSQDYGTSGALDTQYF	TGCGCCAGCAGCCAAGATTATGGGACTAGCGGGGCCCTAGATACGCAGTATTTT
.	TRBJ1-4	.	TRBV10-3	CAISGGVGEKLFF	TGTGCCATCAGTGGCGGGGTCGGGGAAAAACTGTTTTTT
.	TRBJ1-2	.	TRBV6-1	CASTTALYYGYTF	TGTGCCAGCACGACAGCTCTCTACTATGGCTACACCTTC
once	TRBJ2-7	TRBD2	TRBV10-3	CATSSGSYEQYF	TGTGCCACTTCAAGCGGGAGCTACGAGCAGTACTTC
.	TRBJ1-1	.	TRBV6-5	CASSLTGNTEAFF	TGTGCCAGCAGCCTGACAGGGAACACTGAAGCTTTCTTT
.	TRBJ2-7	.	TRBV13	CASSLERGSYEQYF	TGTGCCAGCAGCTTAGAGAGGGGGTCCTACGAGCAGTACTTC
.	TRBJ1-4	.	TRBV6-1	CASSEAGWDEKLFF	TGTGCCAGCAGTGAGGCGGGGTGGGATGAAAAACTGTTTTTT
.	TRBJ2-1	.	TRBV15	CATSRVGEQFF	TGTGCCACCAGCAGAGTGGGAGAGCAGTTCTTC
once	TRBJ1-1	.	TRBV6-1	CASSIQGGETEAFF	TGTGCCAGCAGCATACAGGGTGGTGAGACTGAAGCTTTCTTT
.	TRBJ1-3	.	TRBV2	CASRRDSGNTIYF	TGTGCCAGCAGGCGGGACTCTGGAAACACCATATATTTT
.	TRBJ2-2	TRBD1	TRBV5-4	CASSRQGSNTGELFF	TGTGCCAGCAGCCGACAGGGGTCCAACACCGGGGAGCTGTTTTTT
.	TRBJ1-1	.	TRBV19	CASRRGVGDTEAFF	TGTGCCAGTCGTAGAGGGGTCGGGGACACTGAAGCTTTCTTT
.	TRBJ2-7	.	TRBV10-2	CASRGGITYEQYF	TGCGCCAGCAGGGGCGGGATCACCTACGAGCAGTACTTC
.	TRBJ2-3	TRBD2	TRBV5-1	CASSLQRDSTDTQYF	TGCGCCAGCAGCTTACAGCGGGATAGCACAGATACGCAGTATTTT
.	TRBJ1-1	.	TRBV18	CASSPPGQIKAFF	TGTGCCAGCTCACCACCCGGACAGATTAAAGCTTTCTTT
.	TRBJ2-4	.	TRBV5-1	CASSLFADQNKNIQYF	TGCGCCAGCAGCTTGTTTGCCGACCAAAACAAAAACATTCAGTACTTC
.	TRBJ2-7	.	TRBV5-6	CASSLDPGPSEQYF	TGTGCCAGCAGCTTGGACCCGGGGCCCTCTGAGCAGTACTTC
once	TRBJ1-1	.	TRBV6-6	CASSYLGGRENTEAFF	TGTGCCAGCAGTTACTTGGGCGGGAGGGAGAACACTGAAGCTTTCTTT
once	TRBJ1-1	TRBD1	TRBV5-1	CASSQGAATEAFF	TGCGCCAGCAGCCAGGGGGCGGCTACTGAAGCTTTCTTT
.	TRBJ2-3	TRBD1	TRBV6-1	CASTLDRRSTDTQYF	TGTGCCAGCACTTTGGACAGGCGGAGCACAGATACGCAGTATTTT
.	TRBJ1-1	.	TRBV5-1	CASSLGMMNTEAFF	TGCGCCAGCAGCTTAGGGATGATGAACACTGAAGCTTTCTTT
.	TRBJ1-2	.	TRBV9	CASSGGYGYTF	TGTGCCAGCAGCGGGGGGTATGGCTACACCTTC
.	TRBJ1-1	TRBD1	TRBV7-2	CASSFYRGDTEAFF	TGTGCCAGCAGCTTCTACAGGGGAGACACTGAAGCTTTCTTT
few	TRBJ1-2	.	TRBV9	CASSVGAGNYGYTF	TGTGCCAGCAGCGTAGGGGCAGGGAACTATGGCTACACCTTC
.	TRBJ1-1	TRBD1	TRBV19	CASYNRGRAGEAFF	TGTGCCAGCTACAACAGGGGAAGGGCTGGTGAAGCTTTCTTT
.	TRBJ2-2	TRBD1	TRBV19	CASSIQGVDTGELFF	TGTGCCAGTAGTATACAGGGGGTGGACACCGGGGAGCTGTTTTTT
.	TRBJ2-5	.	TRBV19	CASSMVPQETQYF	TGTGCCAGTAGTATGGTCCCTCAAGAGACCCAGTACTTC
.	TRBJ2-1	TRBD2	TRBV30	CAWSRGLVAYNEQFF	TGTGCCTGGAGTAGGGGACTAGTTGCCTACAATGAGCAGTTCTTC
.	TRBJ1-2	.	TRBV5-6	CASSIGVGYGYTF	TGTGCCAGCAGTATAGGGGTTGGCTATGGCTACACCTTC
.	TRBJ1-4	.	TRBV23-1	CASSQTTNEKLFF	TGCGCCAGCAGTCAGACAACTAATGAAAAACTGTTTTTT
.	TRBJ2-5	TRBD2	TRBV5-1	CASSLAGGGYQETQYF	TGCGCCAGCAGCCTAGCGGGGGGCGGGTACCAAGAGACCCAGTACTTC
.	TRBJ2-5	TRBD1	TRBV12-5	CASGPGQGPETQYF	TGTGCTAGTGGACCCGGACAGGGTCCAGAGACCCAGTACTTC
.	TRBJ1-5	.	TRBV5-1	CASSLGSYFGGTSTVSNQPQHF	TGCGCCAGCAGCTTGGGGTCATATTTTGGCGGAACATCTACCGTTAGCAATCAGCCCCAGCATTTT
.	TRBJ2-3	.	TRBV6-4	CASQQVDTQYF	TGTGCCAGCCAGCAGGTAGATACGCAGTATTTT
.	TRBJ2-1	TRBD1	TRBV5-1	CASSLQGGDNEQFF	TGCGCCAGCAGCTTACAGGGGGGAGACAATGAGCAGTTCTTC
.	TRBJ2-7	TRBD1	TRBV11-3	CASSLYYGGQGAGEQYF	TGTGCCAGCAGCTTATATTATGGTGGACAGGGGGCCGGCGAGCAGTACTTC
.	TRBJ2-5	.	TRBV5-4	CASSLGSGGGQETQYF	TGTGCCAGCAGCTTGGGGTCAGGGGGGGGTCAAGAGACCCAGTACTTC
.	TRBJ2-7	.	TRBV28	CASSSTFRYEQYF	TGTGCCAGCAGTTCAACGTTTCGCTACGAGCAGTACTTC
.	TRBJ2-6	TRBD1	TRBV5-4	CASSLGGAGANVLTF	TGTGCCAGCAGCTTAGGGGGCGCTGGGGCCAACGTCCTGACTTTC
.	TRBJ2-3	.	TRBV5-1	CASSAQGDTQYF	TGCGCCAGCAGCGCGCAGGGTGATACGCAGTATTTT
.	TRBJ2-2	TRBD2	TRBV7-6	CASSATSGRGTGELFF	TGTGCCAGCAGCGCTACTAGCGGGAGAGGCACCGGGGAGCTGTTTTTT
.	TRBJ1-1	.	TRBV19	CASSTIQGRTEAFF	TGTGCCAGTAGTACCATACAGGGACGCACTGAAGCTTTCTTT
.	TRBJ1-4	.	TRBV14	CASSPGGEKLFF	TGTGCCAGCAGCCCGGGGGGGGAAAAACTGTTTTTT
.	TRBJ2-1	TRBD2	TRBV5-8	CASSLLLAEYNEQFF	TGTGCCAGCAGCTTGTTACTAGCGGAGTACAATGAGCAGTTCTTC
.	TRBJ2-5	TRBD1	TRBV5-1	CASSLDRAVGGQYF	TGCGCCAGCAGCTTAGACAGGGCCGTCGGTGGCCAGTACTTC
.	TRBJ2-7	TRBD1	TRBV6-4	CASWTGQEQYF	TGTGCCAGCTGGACAGGTCAGGAGCAGTACTTC
once	TRBJ2-2	TRBD1	TRBV7-8	CASSLAGTGVTGELFF	TGTGCCAGCAGCTTAGCGGGGACAGGGGTCACCGGGGAGCTGTTTTTT
.	TRBJ1-4	.	TRBV28	CASSLGGTDEKLFF	TGTGCCAGCAGTTTAGGGGGCACGGATGAAAAACTGTTTTTT
.	TRBJ2-3	TRBD2	TRBV5-4	CASSLGGLAVGDTQYF	TGTGCCAGCAGCTTGGGGGGACTAGCGGTTGGAGATACGCAGTATTTT